This T cell receptor (beta chain) comes out of a study of CD8 T cells in Susac syndrome (dated by TCRdb to the late 2010s). Some background on the complete study: Repertoire sequencing was used to test whether CD8+ T cell activation and differentiation in Susac syndrome was antigen driven. The study compared CD8+ T cell repertoire clonality among roughly eleven healthy donors, approximately 14 Susac syndrome patients and 15 multiple sclerosis patients.

The CDR1 and CDR2 encoded by the germline V gene are KGHSY and FQNENV. From cysteine to phenylalanine, the CDR3 is 13 amino acids long. Only the CDR3 DNA stays, 39 bases, in frame from base 1. After removal of 4 bases from V and 8 bases from J, the junction retains 6 bases not matched to a gene. RNA was extracted using the RNeasy kit, and roughly 0.5 to 1 microgram was reverse transcribed with random hexamers. The immunoSEQ multiplex PCR assay, covering 54 Vbeta and 13 Jbeta segments, was used to amplify TCR beta CDR3 regions. PCR amplification bias was corrected using a synthetic template baseline for primer optimization and computational correction. The paper's data handling went like this. Reads were assigned to V, D and J genes according to IMGT and analyzed in immunoSEQ Analyzer, with only productive sequences retained. Clonality was computed as one minus Shannon entropy normalized by log2 of the number of productive unique sequences. Public and private clones were assessed among the 100 most prevalent clones of each patient and control. Clones were defined as Susac-specific if absent from the healthy and MS cohorts, from under 1,200 published viral clones and from other ImmuneACCESS disease sequences. TCRdb took the public reads, trimmed them with fastp at Q25, ran MiXCR for clone calling and kept in-frame beta chains. Identical CDR3 protein sequences are pooled into one entry, listed with their most common genes and DNA. These V and J calls derive from TCRdb rather than the authors' analysis. This sample lists about 70,000 distinct CDR3 sequences; 85% to 95% were detected once. The top ten clones comprise roughly 0.25% of the sample.

What the work shows at the level of the full study, not this receptor alone: The number of individuals in the TCR sequencing and HLA analysis was acknowledged as relatively small.

High-throughput TCR beta sequencing profiled peripheral blood CD8+ and CD4+ T cells from healthy donors, Susac syndrome patients and multiple sclerosis patients. Healthy donors were age- and sex-matched controls. Bulk CD8+ and CD4+ T cells were purified by magnetic negative isolation, while CD8+ TEMRA cells were enriched using FACS. Blood was drawn into EDTA tubes, processed within 24 hours, and PBMCs were isolated by density gradient centrifugation. PBMCs intended for TCR sequencing were cryopreserved in liquid nitrogen and were subsequently thawed in a 37 degrees C water bath. The sorted or isolated CD4+, CD8+ and CD8+ TEMRA cells had a purity of 90% or higher. As to this clonotype: Its cognate antigen has yet to be identified. Base-call qualities are not available, and no considerably larger clone is one nucleotide away.

This receptor was obtained from a human donor in good health. This chain joins TRBV16 to TRBJ1-2, and 8 junction bases match TRBD1. Input material: CD8+ T cells from PBMCs. The sequenced DNA: TGTGCCAGCAGCCTAGGACAGGGTGAAGGCTACACCTTC. Its coded protein is CASSLGQGEGYTF.